The clone carrying this TCR beta chain was found a few times. The time point was: pre-sensitization, week 0. The sample's treatment: therapeutic diphenylcyclopropenone sensitization with weekly scalp DPC. The data were obtained in a study of human T cells and chemical hapten exposure. TCRdb passed the RACE reads through MiXCR, listing each CDR3 protein once. Found here are tens of thousands of distinct CDR3 sequences, 11% to 15% of them singletons; the top ten hold 3.5% to 6%. The sample here was whole blood, taken in connection with sensitization to the hapten diphenylcyclopropenone (DPC). This clonotype originated in a woman aged 45-65 years with alopecia areata. Some clones in this sample may be carry-over from other donors' samples.

CDR3 sequence reads: CSASRGRGGTEAFF. The CDR3 DNA is TGCAGTGCTAGCCGGGGAAGGGGAGGAACTGAAGCTTTCTTT. The V gene is TRBV20-1, the J gene TRBJ1-1; D might be TRBD1 (5 bases). Trimming cost V 3 bases and J 5 bases, with 16 bases left between them. The V gene's germline CDR1 is DFQATT and CDR2 SNEGSKA (reference sequence). This CDR3 has 14 amino acids.